This T cell receptor (beta chain) originates from a study of blood T cell repertoires in COVID-19. V was clipped by 8 bases and J by 8 bases, with 18 bases between them. Germline V lookup: CDR1 SGHTA, CDR2 FQGNSA. The CDR3 covers 13 residues. In the original analysis: Researchers report that nucleated cell counts were estimated from reference gene primer amplification. Assay used: immunoSEQ multiplex PCR; TCRdb lists only in-frame clones, some missing. That table furnishes V, J and clone size, whereas the DNA furnished D and trimming. The data contain almost 300,000 clones, under 90% of them singletons.

Sequencing used peripheral blood. The genes are TRBV7-2 and TRBJ1-2; no clear D gene. The TCR comes from a woman aged 25 to 39 with COVID-19, enrolled during active disease. This CDR3 is CASAEVGHQGYTF. CDR3 coding DNA: TGTGCCAGCGCGGAGGTCGGGCATCAGGGCTACACCTTC.